This T cell receptor (beta chain) was found in a study of T cells expressing NK-cell markers. Study observations and caveats: Roughly six donors showed dominant NKG2C+ clonotypes comprising about 1.0-7.5% of their CD8+ T cells.

With the 5' RACE reads reprocessed, TCRdb shows one record per CDR3 protein and no DNA. This listing includes 350,000 to 450,000 distinct CDR3 sequences. As concerns this clonotype: Its matching antigen is unknown.

Looked up from germline, CDR1 is SGDLS and CDR2 is YYNGEE. This CDR3 is built from 14 residues. Sequencing input: blood T cells: a sorted CD56 or NKG2C T cell subset, CD4+ or CD8+ T cells, or bulk PBMC T cells (not recorded which). The J gene is TRBJ2-6, the V gene TRBV9. This TCR was sampled from a man aged 18-69 years in good health. The CDR3 loop reads CASSAVSGANVLTF.